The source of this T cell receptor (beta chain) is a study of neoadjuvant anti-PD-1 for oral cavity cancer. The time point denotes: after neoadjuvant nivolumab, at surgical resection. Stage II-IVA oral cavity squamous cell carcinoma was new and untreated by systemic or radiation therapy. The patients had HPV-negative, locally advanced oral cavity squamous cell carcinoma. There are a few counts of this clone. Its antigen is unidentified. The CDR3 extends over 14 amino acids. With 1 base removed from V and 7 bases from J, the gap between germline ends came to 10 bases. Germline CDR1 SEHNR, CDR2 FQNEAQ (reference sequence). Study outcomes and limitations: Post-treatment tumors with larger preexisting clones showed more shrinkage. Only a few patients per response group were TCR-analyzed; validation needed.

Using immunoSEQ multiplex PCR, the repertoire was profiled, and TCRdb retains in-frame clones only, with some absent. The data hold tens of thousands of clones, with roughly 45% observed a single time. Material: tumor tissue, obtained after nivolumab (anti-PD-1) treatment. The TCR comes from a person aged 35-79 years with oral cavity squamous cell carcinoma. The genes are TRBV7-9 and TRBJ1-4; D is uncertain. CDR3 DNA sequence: TGTGCCAGCAGCTTAGGAAGGTGGGGTGAAAAACTGTTTTTT. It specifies CASSLGRWGEKLFF.